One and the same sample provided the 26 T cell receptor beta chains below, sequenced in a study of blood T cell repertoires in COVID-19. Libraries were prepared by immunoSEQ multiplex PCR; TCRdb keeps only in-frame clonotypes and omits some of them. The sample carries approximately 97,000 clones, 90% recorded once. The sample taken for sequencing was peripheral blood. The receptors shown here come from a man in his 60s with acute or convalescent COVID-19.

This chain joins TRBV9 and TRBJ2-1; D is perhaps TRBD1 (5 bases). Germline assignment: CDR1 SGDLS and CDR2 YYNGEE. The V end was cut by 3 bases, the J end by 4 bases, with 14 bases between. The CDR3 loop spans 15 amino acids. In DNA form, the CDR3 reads TGTGCCAGCAGCGCCACCTCAGACAGTTACAATGAGCAGTTCTTC. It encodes CASSATSDSYNEQFF.

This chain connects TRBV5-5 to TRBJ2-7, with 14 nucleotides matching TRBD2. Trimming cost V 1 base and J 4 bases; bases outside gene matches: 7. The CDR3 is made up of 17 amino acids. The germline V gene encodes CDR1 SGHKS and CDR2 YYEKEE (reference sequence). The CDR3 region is CASSLRVGTSGGYEQYF. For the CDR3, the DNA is TGTGCCAGCAGCTTGAGAGTTGGGACTAGCGGGGGATACGAGCAGTACTTC.

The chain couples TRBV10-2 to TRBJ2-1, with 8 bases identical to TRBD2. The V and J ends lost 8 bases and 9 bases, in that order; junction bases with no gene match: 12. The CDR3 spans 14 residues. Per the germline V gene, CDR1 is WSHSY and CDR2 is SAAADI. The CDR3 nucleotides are TGCGCCAGCGGCATGTCCCGGGGGGGGAGTGAGCAGTTCTTC. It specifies CASGMSRGGSEQFF.

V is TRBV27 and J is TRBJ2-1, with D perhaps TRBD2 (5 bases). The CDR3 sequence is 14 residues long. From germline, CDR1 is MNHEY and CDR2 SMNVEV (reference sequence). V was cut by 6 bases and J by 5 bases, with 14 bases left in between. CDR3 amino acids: CASRKGGPNNEQFF. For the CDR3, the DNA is TGTGCCAGCAGAAAAGGAGGACCGAACAATGAGCAGTTCTTC.

The CDR3 here is CASRRALSEENGYTF. The DNA for the CDR3 is TGCGCCAGCAGACGCGCCCTGAGCGAAGAGAATGGCTACACCTTC. The V gene is TRBV5-1, the J gene TRBJ1-2; D not resolved. V gave up 5 bases and J gave up 6 bases, with 20 bases separating them. The CDR3 sequence is 15 residues long. Germline CDR1 is SGHRS and CDR2 is YFSETQ.

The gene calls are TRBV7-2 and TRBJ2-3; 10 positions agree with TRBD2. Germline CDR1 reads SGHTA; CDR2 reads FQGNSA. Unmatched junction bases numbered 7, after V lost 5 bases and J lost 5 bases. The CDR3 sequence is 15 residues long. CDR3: CASSKLAGILDTQYF. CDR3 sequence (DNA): TGTGCCAGCAGCAAACTAGCGGGGATTTTAGATACGCAGTATTTT. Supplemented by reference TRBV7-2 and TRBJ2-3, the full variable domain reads GAGVSQSPSNKVTEKGKDVELRCDPISGHTALYWYRQSLGQGLEFLIYFQGNSAPDKSGLPSDRFSAERTGGSVSTLTIQRTQQEDSAVYLCASSKLAGILDTQYFGPGTRLTVL.

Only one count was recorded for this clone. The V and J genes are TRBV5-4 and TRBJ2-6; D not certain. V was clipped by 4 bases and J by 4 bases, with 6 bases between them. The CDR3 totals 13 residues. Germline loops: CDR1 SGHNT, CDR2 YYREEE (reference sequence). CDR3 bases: TGTGCCAGCAGCCCCAGGGGGGCCAACGTCCTGACTTTC. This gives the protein CASSPRGANVLTF.

The chain's CDR3 is CASNLTPRGAEAFF. CDR3 sequence (DNA): TGTGCCAGCAACCTTACCCCCAGGGGCGCTGAAGCTTTCTTT. The V call is TRBV2, the J call TRBJ1-1; maybe TRBD1 (6 bases). The V end lost 7 bases, the J end lost 6 bases, and 18 bases lay between the germline ends. CDR1 is SNHLY and CDR2 is FYNNEI in the germline V gene. The CDR3 is made up of 14 amino acids.

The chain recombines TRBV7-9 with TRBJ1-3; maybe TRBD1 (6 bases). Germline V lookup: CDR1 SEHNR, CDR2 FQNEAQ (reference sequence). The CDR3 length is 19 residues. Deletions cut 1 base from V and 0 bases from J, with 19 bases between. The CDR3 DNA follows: TGTGCCAGCAGCTTAGAACTTCGGGGTTGGACAGACTCTGGAAACACCATATATTTT. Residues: CASSLELRGWTDSGNTIYF.

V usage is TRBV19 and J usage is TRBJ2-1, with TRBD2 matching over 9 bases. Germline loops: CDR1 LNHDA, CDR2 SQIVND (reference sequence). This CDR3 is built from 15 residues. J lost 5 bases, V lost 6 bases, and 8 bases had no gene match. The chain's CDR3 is CASRERGAADNEQFF. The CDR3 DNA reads TGTGCCAGTAGGGAGCGGGGGGCCGCCGACAATGAGCAGTTCTTC.

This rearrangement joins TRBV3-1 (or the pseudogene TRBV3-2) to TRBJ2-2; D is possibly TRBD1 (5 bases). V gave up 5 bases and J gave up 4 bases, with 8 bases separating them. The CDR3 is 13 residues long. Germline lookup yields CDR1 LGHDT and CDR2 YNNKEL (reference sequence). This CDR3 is CASSSGPTGELFF. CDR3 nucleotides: TGTGCCAGCAGCTCAGGGCCCACCGGGGAGCTGTTTTTT.

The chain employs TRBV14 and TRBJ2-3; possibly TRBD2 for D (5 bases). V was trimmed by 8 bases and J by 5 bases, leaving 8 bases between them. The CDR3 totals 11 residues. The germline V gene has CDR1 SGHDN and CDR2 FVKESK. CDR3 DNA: TGTGCCAGCGCGGGCCTAGATACGCAGTATTTT. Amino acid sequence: CASAGLDTQYF.

The CDR3 is CASSPRGGTNYGYTF. CDR3 DNA sequence: TGTGCCAGCAGCCCCCGGGGAGGTACTAACTATGGCTACACCTTC. The chain carries TRBV9 and TRBJ1-2; D remains ambiguous. CDR1 SGDLS and CDR2 YYNGEE come from the germline V gene. The CDR3 is made up of 15 amino acids. Trimming left V 4 bases short and J 0 bases short, with 13 bases between.

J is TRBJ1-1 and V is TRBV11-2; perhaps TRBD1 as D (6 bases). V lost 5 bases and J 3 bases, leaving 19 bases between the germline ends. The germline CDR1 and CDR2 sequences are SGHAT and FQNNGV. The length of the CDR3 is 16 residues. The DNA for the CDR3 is TGTGCCAGCAGCGGGTCCAGGACGGGGGGCGACACTGAAGCTTTCTTT. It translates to CASSGSRTGGDTEAFF.

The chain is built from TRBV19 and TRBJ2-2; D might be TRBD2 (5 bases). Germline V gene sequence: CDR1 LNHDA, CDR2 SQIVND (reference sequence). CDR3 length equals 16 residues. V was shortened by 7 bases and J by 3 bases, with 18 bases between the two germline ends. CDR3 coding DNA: TGTGCCAGTAACAATAGGAGGACGAAGGACACCGGGGAGCTGTTTTTT. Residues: CASNNRRTKDTGELFF.

The CDR3 nucleotides are TGTGCCAGCTCACCACCGTCTGGGGGCACCTACGAGCAGTACTTC. It is translated as CASSPPSGGTYEQYF. The rearrangement uses TRBV18 and TRBJ2-7; possibly TRBD1 for D (6 bases). V was cut by 0 bases and J by 2 bases, with 11 bases left in between. This CDR3 has 15 amino acids. CDR1 and CDR2 (germline): KGHSH, LQKENI. Complete variable domain (other parts from reference TRBV18 and TRBJ2-7): NAGVMQNPRHLVRRRGQEARLRCSPMKGHSHVYWYRQLPEEGLKFMVYLQKENIIDESGMPKERFSAEFPKEGPSILRIQQVVRGDSAAYFCASSPPSGGTYEQYFGPGTRLTVT.

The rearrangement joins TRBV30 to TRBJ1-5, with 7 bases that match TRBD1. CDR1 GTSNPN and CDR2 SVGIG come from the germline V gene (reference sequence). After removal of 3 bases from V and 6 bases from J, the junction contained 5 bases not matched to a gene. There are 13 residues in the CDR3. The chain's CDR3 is CAWSPRGSQPQHF. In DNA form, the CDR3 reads TGTGCCTGGAGCCCCAGGGGGAGTCAGCCCCAGCATTTT.

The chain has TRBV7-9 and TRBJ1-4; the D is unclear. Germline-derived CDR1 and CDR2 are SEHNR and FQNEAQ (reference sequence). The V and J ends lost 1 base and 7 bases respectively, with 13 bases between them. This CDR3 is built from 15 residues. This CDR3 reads CASSLEKEGGEKLFF. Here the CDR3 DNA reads TGTGCCAGCAGCTTAGAGAAGGAGGGTGGTGAAAAACTGTTTTTT.

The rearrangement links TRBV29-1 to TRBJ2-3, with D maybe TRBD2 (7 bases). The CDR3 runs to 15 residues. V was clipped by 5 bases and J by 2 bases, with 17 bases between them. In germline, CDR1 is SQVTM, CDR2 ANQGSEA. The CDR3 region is CSVKPSGGFTDTQYF. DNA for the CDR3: TGCAGCGTTAAACCCTCGGGGGGCTTCACAGATACGCAGTATTTT.

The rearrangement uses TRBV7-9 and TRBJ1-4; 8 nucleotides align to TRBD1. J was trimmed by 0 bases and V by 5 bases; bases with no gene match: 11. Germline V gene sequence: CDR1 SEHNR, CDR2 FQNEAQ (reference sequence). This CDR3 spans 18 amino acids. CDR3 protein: CASSPTRQGTATNEKLFF. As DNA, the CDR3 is TGTGCCAGCAGCCCGACCCGACAGGGGACAGCAACTAATGAAAAACTGTTTTTT.

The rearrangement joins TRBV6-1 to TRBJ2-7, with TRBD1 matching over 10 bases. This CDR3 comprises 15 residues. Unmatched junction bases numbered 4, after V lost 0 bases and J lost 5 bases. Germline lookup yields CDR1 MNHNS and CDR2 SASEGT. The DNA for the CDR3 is TGTGCCAGCAGTGAAGCGTCCGGGACAGGGGACGAGCAGTACGTC. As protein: CASSEASGTGDEQYV.

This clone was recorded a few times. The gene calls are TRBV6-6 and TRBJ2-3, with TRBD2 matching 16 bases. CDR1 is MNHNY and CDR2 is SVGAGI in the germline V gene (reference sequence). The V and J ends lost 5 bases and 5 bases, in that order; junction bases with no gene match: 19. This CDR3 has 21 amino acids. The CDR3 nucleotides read TGTGCCAGCAGTCAACCCACCGCCGGGACTAGCGGGGGGGCAATACGAGATACGCAGTATTTT. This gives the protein CASSQPTAGTSGGAIRDTQYF.

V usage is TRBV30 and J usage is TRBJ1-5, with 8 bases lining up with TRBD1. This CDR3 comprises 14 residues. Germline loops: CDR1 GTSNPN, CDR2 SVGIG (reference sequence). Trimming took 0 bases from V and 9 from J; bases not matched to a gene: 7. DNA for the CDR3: TGTGCCTGGAGTGTGGACAGGGTTGCACGGCCCCAGCATTTT. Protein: CAWSVDRVARPQHF.

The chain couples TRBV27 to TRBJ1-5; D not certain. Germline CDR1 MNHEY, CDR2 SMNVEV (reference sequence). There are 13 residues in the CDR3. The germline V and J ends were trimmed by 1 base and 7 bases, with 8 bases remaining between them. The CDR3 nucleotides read TGTGCCAGCAGTTTATTCGGGAACCAGCCCCAGCATTTT. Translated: CASSLFGNQPQHF.

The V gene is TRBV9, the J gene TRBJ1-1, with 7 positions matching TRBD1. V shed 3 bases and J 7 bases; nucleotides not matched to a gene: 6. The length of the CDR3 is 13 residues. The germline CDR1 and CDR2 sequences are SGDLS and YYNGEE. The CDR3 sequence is CASSDPTGREAFF. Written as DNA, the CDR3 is TGTGCCAGCAGCGACCCGACAGGGCGTGAAGCTTTCTTT.

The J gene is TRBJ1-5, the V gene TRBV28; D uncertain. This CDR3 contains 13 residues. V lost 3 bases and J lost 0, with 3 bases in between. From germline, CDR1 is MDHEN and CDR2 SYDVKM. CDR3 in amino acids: CASSLYSNQPQHF. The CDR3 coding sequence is TGTGCCAGCAGTTTGTATAGCAATCAGCCCCAGCATTTT. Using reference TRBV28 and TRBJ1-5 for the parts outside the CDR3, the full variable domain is DVKVTQSSRYLVKRTGEKVFLECVQDMDHENMFWYRQDPGLGLRLIYFSYDVKMKEKGDIPEGYSVSREKKERFSLILESASTNQTSMYLCASSLYSNQPQHFGDGTRLSIL.